The rows below give T cell receptor beta chains drawn from one sample of a study of blood T cell repertoires in COVID-19. Profiled with immunoSEQ multiplex PCR; TCRdb holds only in-frame clones, not every one. This table holds roughly 140,000 clones, approximately 80% found once. The sequencing input was PBMCs or T cells enriched from blood (not recorded which). The receptors come from a woman in her forties who had recovered from COVID-19. Each CDR3 is given with its conserved first and last residue. The D gene is left open where the match is weak. The listing skips clone size in some rows; elsewhere it reads once, few, many or a size class.

d_gene: TRBD1
j_gene: TRBJ2-3
abundance: -
v_gene: TRBV11-3
CDR3nt: TGTGCCAGCAGCTCCCGGACAGGAGAAGCCACAGATACGCAGTATTTT
CDR3aa: CASSSRTGEATDTQYF

d_gene: -
j_gene: TRBJ2-5
abundance: -
v_gene: TRBV5-8
CDR3nt: TGTGCCAGCAGCCTGCCAGATATCCAGACCCAGTACTTC
CDR3aa: CASSLPDIQTQYF

d_gene: -
j_gene: TRBJ2-3
abundance: -
v_gene: TRBV15
CDR3nt: TGTGCCACCAGCAGATACACAGGGAGGGGCACAGATACGCAGTATTTT
CDR3aa: CATSRYTGRGTDTQYF

d_gene: -
j_gene: TRBJ1-1
abundance: -
v_gene: TRBV4-1
CDR3nt: TGCGCCAGCAGCCAAGATCGTACTGAAGCTTTCTTT
CDR3aa: CASSQDRTEAFF

d_gene: -
j_gene: TRBJ2-3
abundance: -
v_gene: TRBV11-2
CDR3nt: TGTGCCAGCAGCTTATCAACAGATACGCAGTATTTT
CDR3aa: CASSLSTDTQYF

d_gene: -
j_gene: TRBJ2-3
abundance: once
v_gene: TRBV4-1
CDR3nt: TGCGCCAGCAGCCAAGAAAACCGGAGGATAGTAGATACGCAGTATTTT
CDR3aa: CASSQENRRIVDTQYF

d_gene: TRBD1
j_gene: TRBJ2-7
abundance: -
v_gene: TRBV4-1
CDR3nt: TGCGCCAGCAGCCAAGGACAGGGGGACTACGAGCAGTACTTC
CDR3aa: CASSQGQGDYEQYF

d_gene: -
j_gene: TRBJ2-7
abundance: -
v_gene: TRBV20-1
CDR3nt: TGCAGTGCTAGTCCGGTCGGGAGCTTTTCCTACGAGCAGTACTTC
CDR3aa: CSASPVGSFSYEQYF

d_gene: TRBD1
j_gene: TRBJ2-5
abundance: -
v_gene: TRBV7-8
CDR3nt: TGTGCCAGCAGCCGAGAGACAGGGGCAGAGACCCAGTACTTC
CDR3aa: CASSRETGAETQYF

d_gene: TRBD1
j_gene: TRBJ1-1
abundance: -
v_gene: TRBV27
CDR3nt: TGTGCCAGCAGGGACAGGGTGAACACTGAAGCTTTCTTT
CDR3aa: CASRDRVNTEAFF

d_gene: TRBD1
j_gene: TRBJ2-7
abundance: -
v_gene: TRBV5-8
CDR3nt: TGTGCCAGCAGCTTTGGGACAGGAGCCTACGAGCAGTACTTC
CDR3aa: CASSFGTGAYEQYF

d_gene: -
j_gene: TRBJ1-6
abundance: -
v_gene: TRBV6-6
CDR3nt: TGTGCCAGCAGTTACTCTTCGACAGAAAATTCACCCCTCCACTTT
CDR3aa: CASSYSSTENSPLHF

d_gene: TRBD2
j_gene: TRBJ2-7
abundance: -
v_gene: TRBV3-1/TRBV3-2
CDR3nt: TGTGCCAGCAGCCAAGGGCTAGCGGGGGTCCTCTCCTACGAGCAGTACTTC
CDR3aa: CASSQGLAGVLSYEQYF

d_gene: TRBD1
j_gene: TRBJ1-2
abundance: -
v_gene: TRBV19
CDR3nt: TGTGCCACCCCAGGGGGATCTGGAGGCTACACCTTC
CDR3aa: CATPGGSGGYTF

d_gene: -
j_gene: TRBJ2-2
abundance: -
v_gene: TRBV21-1
CDR3nt: TGTGCCAGCAGCAAATCAAGGGGTCAGTCCGGGGAGCTGTTTTTT
CDR3aa: CASSKSRGQSGELFF

d_gene: TRBD1
j_gene: TRBJ1-2
abundance: -
v_gene: TRBV28
CDR3nt: TGTGCCAGCAGCAGACAGGGCATCTATGGCTACACCTTC
CDR3aa: CASSRQGIYGYTF

d_gene: -
j_gene: TRBJ1-3
abundance: -
v_gene: TRBV2
CDR3nt: TGTGCCAGCAGTTCTCAGGGTTCCGGAAACACCATATATTTT
CDR3aa: CASSSQGSGNTIYF

d_gene: TRBD2
j_gene: TRBJ2-7
abundance: -
v_gene: TRBV7-9
CDR3nt: TGTGCCAGCAGCCGCGGGGGGACCTACGAGCAGTACTTC
CDR3aa: CASSRGGTYEQYF

d_gene: -
j_gene: TRBJ2-7
abundance: -
v_gene: TRBV6-5
CDR3nt: TGTGCCAGCACCAAGGGGGGGTCCTACGAGCAGTACTTC
CDR3aa: CASTKGGSYEQYF

d_gene: TRBD1
j_gene: TRBJ1-6
abundance: -
v_gene: TRBV27
CDR3nt: TGTGCCAGCAGTCGGACAGGGGGCCAAGGAAATTCACCCCTCCACTTT
CDR3aa: CASSRTGGQGNSPLHF

d_gene: -
j_gene: TRBJ1-2
abundance: -
v_gene: TRBV27
CDR3nt: TGTGCCAGCAGACAGAAAACTAACTATGGCTACACCTTC
CDR3aa: CASRQKTNYGYTF

d_gene: -
j_gene: TRBJ2-7
abundance: -
v_gene: TRBV5-8
CDR3nt: TGTGCCAGCAGCTTGGGAGTAGCGGCCTCCTACGAGCAGTACTTC
CDR3aa: CASSLGVAASYEQYF

d_gene: -
j_gene: TRBJ2-2
abundance: once
v_gene: TRBV5-1
CDR3nt: TGCGCCAGCAGCATCTCCTCGAGCACCGGGGAGCTGTTTTTT
CDR3aa: CASSISSSTGELFF

d_gene: TRBD2
j_gene: TRBJ2-1
abundance: once
v_gene: TRBV15
CDR3nt: TGTGCCACCAGCAGAGATCGTACTAGCGTGTTCTTC
CDR3aa: CATSRDRTSVFF